The following is a T cell receptor beta chain sequence with its context. Its antigen is as yet unknown. One entry per CDR3 protein, called by TCRdb with MiXCR from the 5' RACE reads. The sample records approximately 1.8 million distinct CDR3 sequences, under 35% being singletons. These data are taken from a study of identical twins. The J segment lost 0 bases and the V segment lost 4 bases, leaving 5 bases of the junction unmatched. The CDR3 consists of 14 residues. CDR1 SQVTM and CDR2 ANQGSEA come from the germline V gene. Study conclusions and caveats: Cord blood beta clonotypes present at high abundance carried fewer insertions; no such pattern appeared in memory repertoires.

This sequence joins TRBV29-1 and TRBJ1-1, with 7 nucleotides matching TRBD1. This clonotype was sampled from a newborn girl in good health. Material: cord blood. The CDR3, as DNA: TGCAGCGTTGGGGGACAGTTCATGAACACTGAAGCTTTCTTT. Its translation is CSVGGQFMNTEAFF.